This T cell receptor beta chain was retrieved from a study of T cell repertoires in cytomegalovirus infection. As for the study in general: An indication of both CMV infection and matching HLA type came from public TCR beta signatures. The study, taken as a whole, reports: CMV-specific HLA-C-restricted TCR beta clonotypes dominated the ex vivo response. Frequencies of public TCR beta families were cumulated, and this identified carriers of CMV plus the relevant HLA.

Each CDR3 protein gets one entry after TCRdb re-called the reads with MiXCR. The sample lists 510,000 or so distinct CDR3 sequences; more than 20% were seen once. This clonotype came up a few times. Its antigen is unidentified. The receptor's source is a human donor in good health (CMV status not recorded). Some clones in this sample may be carry-over from other donors' samples. The sample taken for sequencing was PBMCs.

The CDR3 bases are TGTGCCAGCAGTAAGCTCTTGACAATGCAAGAGACCCAGTACTTC. It translates to CASSKLLTMQETQYF. The chain carries TRBV28 and TRBJ2-5; D uncertain. V shed 5 bases and J shed 2 bases, with 15 bases lying between them. The CDR3 has 15 residues. In germline, CDR1 is MDHEN, CDR2 SYDVKM.